The rows below give T cell receptor beta chains drawn from one sample of a study of cytomegalovirus exposure and HLA in healthy donors. Produced via immunoSEQ multiplex PCR; TCRdb's table is partial and in-frame only. This table has about 160,000 clones, about 72% appearing once. The sample was PBMCs. The receptors shown here come from a man younger than 45 in good health and CMV-seropositive. The CDR3 runs from the conserved cysteine through the conserved F or W. The order of the fields is clone size, D gene, V gene, J gene, CDR3 DNA, CDR3 protein. A D gene is named only where the DNA matches it firmly. For some rows the clone size is stated as once, few or many, or as a class when expanded; others skip it.

few,TRBD2,TRBV2,TRBJ2-1,TGTGCCAGCAGTGAATTTGGGGACTACGAATACAATGAGCAGTTCTTC,CASSEFGDYEYNEQFF
.,.,TRBV19,TRBJ2-7,TGTGCCAGTAGTCACCGGTCCTACGAGCAGTACTTC,CASSHRSYEQYF
.,.,TRBV7-9,TRBJ1-1,TGTGCCAGCAGTCTAGACAGGTACACTGAAGCTTTCTTT,CASSLDRYTEAFF
once,TRBD2,TRBV5-1,TRBJ2-1,TGCGCCAGCAGCACTTCTTGGGGGGGAAACTACAATGAGCAGTTCTTC,CASSTSWGGNYNEQFF
.,TRBD2,TRBV5-4,TRBJ2-7,TGTGCCAGCTCCGAGCGGGGGGGCATGGACGAGCAGTACTTC,CASSERGGMDEQYF
once,.,TRBV19,TRBJ1-1,TGTGCCAGTAGTCTCAACCCCAGGGGAAACACTGAAGCTTTCTTT,CASSLNPRGNTEAFF
.,TRBD1,TRBV11-2,TRBJ1-6,TGTGCCAGCAGCCCCCGACAGGGATGGTCACCCCTCCACTTT,CASSPRQGWSPLHF
.,.,TRBV5-1,TRBJ2-3,TGCGCCAGCAGCTTACAAGGGGTTGGAGATACGCAGTATTTT,CASSLQGVGDTQYF
few,.,TRBV6-1,TRBJ1-1,TGTGCCAGCACCCAACAGGGACAATTGAACACTGAAGCTTTCTTT,CASTQQGQLNTEAFF
.,.,TRBV7-9,TRBJ2-3,TGTGCCAGCAGCGACACGAGGGGCACAGATACGCAGTATTTT,CASSDTRGTDTQYF
.,.,TRBV5-1,TRBJ2-3,TGCGCCAGCAGCCCCCGGACACGCACAGATACGCAGTATTTT,CASSPRTRTDTQYF
few,TRBD1,TRBV10-3,TRBJ1-1,TGTGCCATCAGTGAGTCCTCAGGGGGCCACGCTGAAGCTTTCTTT,CAISESSGGHAEAFF
few,TRBD1,TRBV14,TRBJ1-2,TGTGCCAGCAGCCAAGTCGGGCCCGGGACAGGGGAGGGCTACACCTTC,CASSQVGPGTGEGYTF
.,.,TRBV29-1,TRBJ2-5,TGCAGCGTTGCAGGGGAGACCCAGTACTTC,CSVAGETQYF
.,.,TRBV7-2,TRBJ1-1,TGTGCCAGCAGCTCTACAGGGTTGGGAACTGAAGCTTTCTTT,CASSSTGLGTEAFF
.,TRBD1,TRBV7-8,TRBJ2-6,TGTGCCAGCAGCTTAGCGTATGGGACAGTTAAGAGCTCTGGGGCCAACGTCCTGACTTTC,CASSLAYGTVKSSGANVLTF
.,.,TRBV28,TRBJ2-5,TGTGCCAGCAGTACAGGGAAAGAGACCCAGTACTTC,CASSTGKETQYF
.,.,TRBV25-1,TRBJ2-5,TGTGCCAGCCGAGGAAGGCAGACCCAAGAGACCCAGTACTTC,CASRGRQTQETQYF
.,.,TRBV28,TRBJ2-3,TGTGCCAGCAGTTTCCCCCCCGAGACAGATACGCAGTATTTT,CASSFPPETDTQYF
.,.,TRBV7-9,TRBJ1-5,TGTGCCAGCAGCTTAGAGGGGGGGGATCAGCCCCAGCATTTT,CASSLEGGDQPQHF
.,TRBD2,TRBV6-5,TRBJ2-5,TGTGCCAGCAGTTACGCTAGCGGATCAGAGACCCAGTACTTC,CASSYASGSETQYF
.,.,TRBV5-1,TRBJ2-7,TGCGCCAGCAGCTTGGAAGGAGGTTTCGGCGAGCAGTACTTC,CASSLEGGFGEQYF
.,TRBD1,TRBV10-2,TRBJ2-7,TGCGCCAGCGGGACAGGGGCCTACGAGCAGTACTTC,CASGTGAYEQYF
once,TRBD1,TRBV19,TRBJ1-1,TGTGCCAGTAGCAAACAGGGGACCGGGAACACTGAAGCTTTCTTT,CASSKQGTGNTEAFF
.,.,TRBV4-1,TRBJ1-3,TGCGCCAGCAGCCAACCGCGACAGAGAAACACCATATATTTT,CASSQPRQRNTIYF
.,.,TRBV6-5,TRBJ2-2,TGTGCCAGCAGTTACTCGTCCGACACCGGGGAGCTGTTTTTT,CASSYSSDTGELFF
.,TRBD1,TRBV4-3,TRBJ2-7,TGCGCCAGCAGCCAAGATGGGACAGGGGCCTACGAGCAGTACTTC,CASSQDGTGAYEQYF
few,TRBD2,TRBV5-1,TRBJ2-3,TGCGCCAGCAGCTTGGTGGAGACTAGCGGCCTAGATACGCAGTATTTT,CASSLVETSGLDTQYF
once,.,TRBV5-1,TRBJ2-5,TGCGCCAGCAGCCAGCAAGAGACCCAGTACTTC,CASSQQETQYF
.,.,TRBV5-1,TRBJ2-5,TGCGCCAGCAGCCACGGGTTCCAAGAGACCCAGTACTTC,CASSHGFQETQYF
.,TRBD2,TRBV7-3,TRBJ2-2,TGTGCCAGCAGCTCGGGACTACCGCCTGCCGGGGAGCTGTTTTTT,CASSSGLPPAGELFF
.,.,TRBV19,TRBJ1-2,TGTGCCAGTGAAGATCTAGGCGGGGATGGCTACACCTTC,CASEDLGGDGYTF
.,.,TRBV4-1,TRBJ2-7,TGCGCCAGCAGTCGAAAACTAGGGCACGAGCAGTACTTC,CASSRKLGHEQYF
.,TRBD1,TRBV2,TRBJ2-7,TGTGCCAGCAAAGGGACAGGTGGATTCGAGCAGTACTTC,CASKGTGGFEQYF
.,.,TRBV6-6,TRBJ2-5,TGTGCCAGCAGTTCTTTAGAGACCCAGTACTTC,CASSSLETQYF
few,.,TRBV5-7,TRBJ2-7,TGTGCCAGCAGCTTTCAGGCAGGGGGGAATGAGCAGTACTTC,CASSFQAGGNEQYF
few,TRBD1,TRBV6-6,TRBJ1-2,TGTGCCAGCAGTTACTCGGACAGGGGTTCTAGTGGCTACACCTTC,CASSYSDRGSSGYTF
.,TRBD2,TRBV19,TRBJ2-2,TGTGCCAGTAGTATACCAGCGGGAACCGGGGAGCTGTTTTTT,CASSIPAGTGELFF
.,.,TRBV19,TRBJ1-3,TGTGCCAGTACTTTTTGGACAGCCTCTGGAAACACCATATATTTT,CASTFWTASGNTIYF
.,TRBD1,TRBV27,TRBJ1-2,TGTGCCAGCAGTTTGAGAGGGGGCTACTATGGCTACACCTTC,CASSLRGGYYGYTF
.,.,TRBV4-3,TRBJ1-6,TGCGCCAGCAGCCCGGATGCGGGACGTTCACCCCTCCACTTT,CASSPDAGRSPLHF
.,.,TRBV4-1,TRBJ2-7,TGCGCCAGCAGCGTCCGGGACACTTTTTACGAGCAGTACTTC,CASSVRDTFYEQYF
few,.,TRBV5-5,TRBJ2-1,TGTGCCAGCAGCTGGGGGACAAAAGAAACCTACAATGAGCAGTTCTTC,CASSWGTKETYNEQFF
.,.,TRBV18,TRBJ1-4,TGTGCCAGCTCACCAGTTAGCCGGCCAACTAATGAAAAACTGTTTTTT,CASSPVSRPTNEKLFF
.,TRBD1,TRBV7-3,TRBJ1-1,TGTGCCAGCAGCTGGACAGGGAACACTGAAGCTTTCTTT,CASSWTGNTEAFF
once,TRBD1,TRBV27,TRBJ2-7,TGTGCCAGCAGTCTAAGACAGGGGTTCTACGAGCAGTACTTC,CASSLRQGFYEQYF
few,TRBD1,TRBV19,TRBJ1-1,TGTGCCAGTAGTATTACAGGGGGGTCCGAAGCTTTCTTT,CASSITGGSEAFF
few,.,TRBV6-4,TRBJ2-3,TGTGCCAGCAGTCACACAGATACGCAGTATTTT,CASSHTDTQYF
.,TRBD2,TRBV5-4,TRBJ2-1,TGTGCCAGCAGCGAAGGGACTAGCGGAGGGGATGAGCAGTTCTTC,CASSEGTSGGDEQFF
.,.,TRBV6-5,TRBJ1-1,TGTGCCAGCCAGGGTCTGTGGACTGAAGCTTTCTTT,CASQGLWTEAFF
.,.,TRBV28,TRBJ1-4,TGTGCCAGCAGTCGCAGGGGCGGGGGCGAAAAACTGTTTTTT,CASSRRGGGEKLFF
few,.,TRBV9,TRBJ1-4,TGTGCCAGCAGCGGCCGATCCGGGGAGTATGAAAAACTGTTTTTT,CASSGRSGEYEKLFF